This T cell receptor beta chain stems from a study of T cell responses to AZD1222 COVID-19 vaccine (dated by TCRdb to 2020 to 2023). Regarding the study in general: Because spike-specific TCR depth and breadth did not differ between the two schedules, AZD1222 recipients who got a second dose at roughly 4 weeks were pooled with those who got a second dose at roughly 12 weeks. A total of about 240 trial participants underwent TCR sequencing, of whom some 210 received two doses of AZD1222 and about 25 received two doses of the MenACWY control vaccine. Trial participants were enrolled by age into subgroups of 18-55, 56-69 and 70-plus years, and approximately 150, 30 and 60 TCR-sequenced participants, respectively, were included in these subgroups. What the work shows at the level of the full study, not this receptor alone: In the small 56-69-year group, the increase in depth fell short of significance, most likely because of low power. Conclusions about previously exposed vaccinees are limited, since just a handful of AZD1222 recipients were seropositive for SARS-CoV-2 at baseline. Reportedly, almost half of the unique spike-specific TCRs recognized epitopes lying outside the regions that are mutated in the B.1.351 and B.1.1.7 variants. Because no samples from the day 14 peak response were available, repertoires could be characterized only after the peak T cell response. Participants were mostly white British, with more females than males. The authors suggested clonal diversity may have been underestimated. Spike-specific TCR breadth and depth rose significantly after two AZD1222 doses compared with day 0 and with MenACWY recipients. Vaccine-associated CD4 TCRs spanned the whole spike protein, with dominant responses in regions 160-218 and 743-854.

Points on this clone: No cognate antigen has been identified for it. No base quality values were provided; no much bigger clone lies one nucleotide off.

What this sample's time point label stands for: baseline before first vaccination. Samples from vaccinated people were obtained from the UK trials COV001 and COV002, which included a single-blind randomized controlled phase 2/3 trial of AZD1222 (ChAdOx1 nCoV-19) in healthy adults. For TCRbeta chain sequencing, PBMC samples were collected from trial participants at day 0 and at day 28 after the second dose. The CDR3 regions of human TCRbeta chains were analyzed by immunosequencing. The authors' pipeline ran thus. TCRs in the repertoires were matched against a reference library of SARS-CoV-2-specific TCRs that had been generated with the MIRA antigen-specificity platform. Breadth was defined as the fraction of unique TCRs that were SARS-CoV-2-associated, and depth was defined as the fraction of total T cells that were SARS-CoV-2-associated. Using the MIRA data, every spike-specific TCR was mapped to the spike region that the TCR reacted to and assigned to either a CD4 or a CD8 class. Log10-transformed breadth and depth values were compared by one-way ANOVA with Sidak's multiple comparisons tests. The clones in this table, taken by TCRdb from immuneACCESS, are in-frame only. Not every clone is retained; where verified, under half of the shortfall comes from an unresolved V gene, and the cause of the rest is unknown. That table supplies the V and J calls and clone size; D and trimming were determined from the DNA. For this sample there are 90,000 to 150,000 clones; roughly nine tenths appear just once. The ten largest clonotypes hold 2% to 2.5% of the sample.

The source is an adult in good health. This sample comprised peripheral blood, obtained on day 0 of AZD1222 vaccination.

The DNA reads TGTGCCAGCAGCACCGGCTTCGGCGGCCAAGAGACCCAGTACTTC. This translates into CASSTGFGGQETQYF. The chain links TRBV7-6 with TRBJ2-5; a confident D gene designation cannot be given. The V and J ends are trimmed by 5 bases and 1 base, leaving 14 bases between them. CDR1 and CDR2, per the germline V gene, are SGHVS and FNYEAQ. Taken from cysteine to phenylalanine, the CDR3 has 15 residues. The only DNA kept is the CDR3, 45 bases in frame from the first base.